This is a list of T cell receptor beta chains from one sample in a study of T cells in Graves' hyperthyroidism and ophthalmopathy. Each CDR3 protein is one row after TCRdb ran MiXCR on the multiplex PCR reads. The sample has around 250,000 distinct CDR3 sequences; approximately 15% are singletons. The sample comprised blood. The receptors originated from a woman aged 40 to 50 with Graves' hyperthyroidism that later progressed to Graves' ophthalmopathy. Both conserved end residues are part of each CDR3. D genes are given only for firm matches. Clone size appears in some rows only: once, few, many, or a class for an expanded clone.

CDR3: CSARTSLTDTQYF; DNA: TGCAGCGCCCGGACATCGCTCACAGATACGCAGTATTTT; size: -; length: 13; D: -; J: TRBJ2-3; V: TRBV29-1
CDR3: CSASKGTSGSDEQFF; DNA: TGCAGTGCTAGTAAGGGGACTAGCGGGAGCGATGAGCAGTTCTTC; size: many; length: 15; D: TRBD2; J: TRBJ2-1; V: TRBV20-1
CDR3: CASSIQESAGVMGQFF; DNA: TGTGCCAGTAGTATCCAGGAGTCGGCAGGAGTCATGGGGCAGTTCTTC; size: many; length: 16; D: -; J: TRBJ2-1; V: TRBV19
CDR3: CASSLLSAGLGYTDTQYF; DNA: TGTGCCAGCAGCTTGCTAAGTGCGGGACTCGGATACACAGATACGCAGTATTTT; size: many; length: 18; D: -; J: TRBJ2-3; V: TRBV5-6
CDR3: CASSEGTSGSDTQYF; DNA: TGTGCCAGCAGTGAAGGGACTAGCGGATCAGATACGCAGTATTTT; size: many; length: 15; D: TRBD2; J: TRBJ2-3; V: TRBV6-1
CDR3: CASSPGPHNGAPQHF; DNA: TGTGCCAGCAGCCCAGGCCCCCACAACGGGGCGCCCCAGCATTTT; size: many; length: 15; D: -; J: TRBJ1-5; V: TRBV3-1
CDR3: CASSLEWSGELFF; DNA: TGCGCCAGCAGCTTGGAGTGGTCCGGGGAGCTGTTTTTT; size: few; length: 13; D: -; J: TRBJ2-2; V: TRBV5-1
CDR3: CASSLKLGGRETQYF; DNA: TGTGCCAGCAGCTTAAAACTAGGAGGGAGAGAGACCCAGTACTTC; size: many; length: 15; D: -; J: TRBJ2-5; V: TRBV13
CDR3: CSARGQLHTLRNTRELFF; DNA: TGCAGTGCTAGAGGCCAGCTCCATACGCTCCGAAACACCAGGGAGCTGTTTTTT; size: few; length: 18; D: -; J: TRBJ2-2; V: TRBV20-1
CDR3: CASSYNGWTGELFF; DNA: TGTGCCAGCAGTTACAACGGGTGGACCGGGGAGCTGTTTTTT; size: -; length: 14; D: -; J: TRBJ2-2; V: TRBV6-6
CDR3: CASKQEHYEQYF; DNA: TGTGCCAGCAAACAGGAACACTACGAGCAGTACTTC; size: few; length: 12; D: -; J: TRBJ2-7; V: TRBV6-2/TRBV6-3